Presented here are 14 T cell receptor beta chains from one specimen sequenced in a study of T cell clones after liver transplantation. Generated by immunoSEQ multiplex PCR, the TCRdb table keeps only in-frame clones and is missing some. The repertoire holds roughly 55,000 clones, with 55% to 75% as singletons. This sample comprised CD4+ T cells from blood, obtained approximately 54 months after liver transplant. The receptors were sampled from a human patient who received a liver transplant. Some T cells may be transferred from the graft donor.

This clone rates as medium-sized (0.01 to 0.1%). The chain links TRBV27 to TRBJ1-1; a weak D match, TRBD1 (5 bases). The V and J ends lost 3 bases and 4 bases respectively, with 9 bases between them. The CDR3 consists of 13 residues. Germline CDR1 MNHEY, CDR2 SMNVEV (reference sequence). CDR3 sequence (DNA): TGTGCCAGCAGTTTCCAGGGAGGCACTGAAGCTTTCTTT. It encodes CASSFQGGTEAFF.

CDR3 in amino acids: CASGPFSGPGNTIYF. The CDR3 DNA reads as TGTGCCAGCGGCCCTTTCTCGGGGCCAGGAAACACCATATATTTT. V is TRBV6-5 and J is TRBJ1-3, with D maybe TRBD1 (5 bases). The germline gives CDR1 MNHEY, CDR2 SVGAGI. Trimming left V 8 bases short and J 4 bases short, with 18 bases between. This CDR3 comprises 15 residues.

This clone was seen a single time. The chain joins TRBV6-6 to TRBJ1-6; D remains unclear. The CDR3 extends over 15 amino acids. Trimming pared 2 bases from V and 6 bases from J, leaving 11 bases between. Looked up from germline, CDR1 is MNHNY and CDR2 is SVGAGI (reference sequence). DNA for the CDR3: TGTGCCAGCAGTTACGGGCGGGAGATTAATTCACCCCTCCACTTT. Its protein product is CASSYGREINSPLHF.

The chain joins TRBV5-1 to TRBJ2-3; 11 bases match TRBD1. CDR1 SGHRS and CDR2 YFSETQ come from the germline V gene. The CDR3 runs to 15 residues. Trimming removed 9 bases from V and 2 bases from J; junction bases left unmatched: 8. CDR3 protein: CAIRGQGGFTDTQYF. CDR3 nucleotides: TGCGCCATCCGGGGACAGGGGGGATTCACAGATACGCAGTATTTT.

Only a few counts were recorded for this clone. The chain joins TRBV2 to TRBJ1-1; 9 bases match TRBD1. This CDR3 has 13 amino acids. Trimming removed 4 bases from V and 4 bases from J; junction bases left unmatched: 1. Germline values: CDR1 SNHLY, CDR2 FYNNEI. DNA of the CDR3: TGTGCCAGCAGTGGACAGGGGGGCACTGAAGCTTTCTTT. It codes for CASSGQGGTEAFF.

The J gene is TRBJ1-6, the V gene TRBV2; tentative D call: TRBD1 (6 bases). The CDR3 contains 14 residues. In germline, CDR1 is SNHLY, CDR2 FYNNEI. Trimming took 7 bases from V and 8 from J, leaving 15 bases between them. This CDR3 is CASIPGASDSPLHF. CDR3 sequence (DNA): TGTGCCAGCATCCCAGGGGCATCAGATTCACCCCTCCACTTT.

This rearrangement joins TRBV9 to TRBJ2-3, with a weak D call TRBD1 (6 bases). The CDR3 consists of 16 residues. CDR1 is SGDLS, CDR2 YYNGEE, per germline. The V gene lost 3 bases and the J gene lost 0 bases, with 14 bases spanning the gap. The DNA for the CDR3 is TGTGCCAGCAGCGCCCGTTCAGGGGCTAGCACAGATACGCAGTATTTT. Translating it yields CASSARSGASTDTQYF.

CDR3 sequence (DNA): TGTGCCAGCAGCCCAGAACTAGCGGGGGGTTGGACCTACAATGAGCAGTTCTTC. It specifies CASSPELAGGWTYNEQFF. The J gene is TRBJ2-1, the V gene TRBV7-8, with TRBD2 matching over 12 bases. CDR1 is SGHVS, CDR2 FQNEAQ, per germline. The CDR3 is made up of 18 amino acids. With 5 bases clipped from V and 2 bases from J, the junction kept 10 bases outside the gene matches.

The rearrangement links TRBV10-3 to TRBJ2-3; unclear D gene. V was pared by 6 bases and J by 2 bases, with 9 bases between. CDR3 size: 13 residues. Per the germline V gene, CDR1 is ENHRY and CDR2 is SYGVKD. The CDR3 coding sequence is TGTGCCATCAGGATACCGAACACAGATACGCAGTATTTT. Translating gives CAIRIPNTDTQYF.

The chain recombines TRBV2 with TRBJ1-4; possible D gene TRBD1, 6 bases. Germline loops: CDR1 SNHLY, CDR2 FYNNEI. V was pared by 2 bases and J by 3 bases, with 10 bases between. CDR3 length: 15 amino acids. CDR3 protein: CASSETGRSNEKLFF. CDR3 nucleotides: TGTGCCAGCAGTGAAACAGGGAGGTCTAATGAAAAACTGTTTTTT. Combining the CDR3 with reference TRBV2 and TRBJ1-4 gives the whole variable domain EPEVTQTPSHQVTQMGQEVILRCVPISNHLYFYWYRQILGQKVEFLVSFYNNEISEKSEIFDDQFSVERPDGSNFTLKIRSTKLEDSAMYFCASSETGRSNEKLFFGSGTQLSVL.

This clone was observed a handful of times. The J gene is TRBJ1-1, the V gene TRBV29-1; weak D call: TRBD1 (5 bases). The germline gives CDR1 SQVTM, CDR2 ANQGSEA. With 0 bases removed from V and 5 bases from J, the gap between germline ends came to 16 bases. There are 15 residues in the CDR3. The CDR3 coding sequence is TGCAGCGTTGAAGACCGGGTGGCAGGGAGGACTGAAGCTTTCTTT. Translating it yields CSVEDRVAGRTEAFF.

CDR3 coding DNA: TGTGCCAGTAGTATTAGCGTCACACCCCGATTCACCTATGGCTACACCTTC. Translating gives CASSISVTPRFTYGYTF. This sequence joins TRBV19 and TRBJ1-2; no firm D call. V dropped 3 bases and J dropped 4 bases, with 21 bases sitting between them. The CDR3 is made up of 17 amino acids. The germline V gene has CDR1 LNHDA and CDR2 SQIVND (reference sequence).

The DNA of the CDR3 is TGTGCCAGCAGCCGTGGAGCTAGCGGGGGCACCACCGGGGAGCTGTTTTTT. Translated, it gives CASSRGASGGTTGELFF. This chain links TRBV7-9 with TRBJ2-2, with 10 bases matching TRBD2. With 5 bases clipped from V and 4 bases from J, the junction kept 10 bases outside the gene matches. Germline V gene data show CDR1 as SEHNR and CDR2 as FQNEAQ (reference sequence). This CDR3 is 17 amino acids long.

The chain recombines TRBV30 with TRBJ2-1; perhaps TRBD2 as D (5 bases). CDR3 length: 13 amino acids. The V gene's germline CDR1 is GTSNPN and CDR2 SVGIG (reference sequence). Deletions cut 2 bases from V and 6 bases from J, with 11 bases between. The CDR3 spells CAWSRGFRNEQFF. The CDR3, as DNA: TGTGCCTGGAGTCGAGGGTTTCGCAATGAGCAGTTCTTC.